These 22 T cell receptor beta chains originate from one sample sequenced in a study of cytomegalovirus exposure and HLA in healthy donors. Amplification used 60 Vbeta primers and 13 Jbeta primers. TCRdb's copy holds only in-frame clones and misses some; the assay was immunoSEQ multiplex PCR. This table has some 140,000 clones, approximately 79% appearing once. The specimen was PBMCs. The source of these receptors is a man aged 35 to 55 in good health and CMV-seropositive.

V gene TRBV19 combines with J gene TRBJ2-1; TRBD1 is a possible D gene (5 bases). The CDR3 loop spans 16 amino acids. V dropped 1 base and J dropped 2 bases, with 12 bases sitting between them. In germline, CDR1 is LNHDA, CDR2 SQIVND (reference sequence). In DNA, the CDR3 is TGTGCCAGTAGTATAGGGGGCCTGGGAACCTACAATGAGCAGTTCTTC. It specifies CASSIGGLGTYNEQFF.

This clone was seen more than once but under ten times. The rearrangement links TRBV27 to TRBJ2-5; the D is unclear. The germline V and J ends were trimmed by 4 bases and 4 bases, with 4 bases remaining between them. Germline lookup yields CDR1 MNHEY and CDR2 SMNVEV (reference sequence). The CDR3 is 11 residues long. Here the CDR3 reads CASSSGETQYF. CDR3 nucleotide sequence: TGTGCCAGCAGTTCGGGAGAGACCCAGTACTTC.

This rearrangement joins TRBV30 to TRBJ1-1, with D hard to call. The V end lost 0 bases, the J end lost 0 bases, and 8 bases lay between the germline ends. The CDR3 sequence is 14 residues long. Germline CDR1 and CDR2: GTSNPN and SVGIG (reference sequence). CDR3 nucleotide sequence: TGTGCCTGGAGTGTAAGCACTTTGAACACTGAAGCTTTCTTT. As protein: CAWSVSTLNTEAFF.

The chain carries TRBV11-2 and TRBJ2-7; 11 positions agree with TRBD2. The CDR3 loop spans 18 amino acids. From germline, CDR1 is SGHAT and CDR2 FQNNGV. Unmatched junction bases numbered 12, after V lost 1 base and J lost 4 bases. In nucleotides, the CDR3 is TGTGCCAGCAGCTTAGTTGTAGCGGGAGGGCCGTTCCTTTACGAGCAGTACTTC. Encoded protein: CASSLVVAGGPFLYEQYF.

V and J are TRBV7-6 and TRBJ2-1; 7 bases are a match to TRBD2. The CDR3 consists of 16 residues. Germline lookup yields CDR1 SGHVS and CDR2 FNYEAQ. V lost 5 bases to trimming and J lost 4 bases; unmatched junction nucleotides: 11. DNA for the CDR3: TGTGCCAGCAGCCCTCGAGGGCTAGCGGCATACAATGAGCAGTTCTTC. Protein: CASSPRGLAAYNEQFF.

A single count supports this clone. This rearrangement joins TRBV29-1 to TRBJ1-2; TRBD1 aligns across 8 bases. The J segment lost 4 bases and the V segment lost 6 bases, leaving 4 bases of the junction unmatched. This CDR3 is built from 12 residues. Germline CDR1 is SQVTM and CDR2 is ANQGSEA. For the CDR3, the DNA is TGCAGCGTACAGGACAGGGTCTATGGCTACACCTTC. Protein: CSVQDRVYGYTF.

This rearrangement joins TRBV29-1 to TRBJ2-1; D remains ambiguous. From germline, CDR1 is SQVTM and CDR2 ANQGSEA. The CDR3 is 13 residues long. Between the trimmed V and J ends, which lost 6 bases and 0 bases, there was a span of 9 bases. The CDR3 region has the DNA TGCAGCGTCCGAGGCAGCTCCTACAATGAGCAGTTCTTC. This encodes CSVRGSSYNEQFF.

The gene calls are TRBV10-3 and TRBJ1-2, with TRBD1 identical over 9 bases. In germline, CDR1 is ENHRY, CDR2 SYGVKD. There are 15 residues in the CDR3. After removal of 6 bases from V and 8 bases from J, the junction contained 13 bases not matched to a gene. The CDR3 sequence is CAISSLDRGRQGYTF. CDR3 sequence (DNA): TGTGCCATCAGCTCTTTGGACAGGGGACGACAGGGCTACACCTTC.

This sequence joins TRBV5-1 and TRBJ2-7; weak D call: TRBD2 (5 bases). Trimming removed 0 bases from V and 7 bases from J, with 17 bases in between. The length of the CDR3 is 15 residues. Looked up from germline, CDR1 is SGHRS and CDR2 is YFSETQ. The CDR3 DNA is TGCGCCAGCAGCTTGGGTCGGGGTCCTTCGGGGGAGCAGTACTTC. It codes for CASSLGRGPSGEQYF. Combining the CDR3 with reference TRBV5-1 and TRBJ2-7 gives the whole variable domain KAGVTQTPRYLIKTRGQQVTLSCSPISGHRSVSWYQQTPGQGLQFLFEYFSETQRNKGNFPGRFSGRQFSNSRSEMNVSTLELGDSALYLCASSLGRGPSGEQYFGPGTRLTVT.

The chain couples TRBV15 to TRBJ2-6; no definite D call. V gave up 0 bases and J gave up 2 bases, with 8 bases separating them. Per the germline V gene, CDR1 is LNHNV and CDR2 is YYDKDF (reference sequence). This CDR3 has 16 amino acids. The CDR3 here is CATSRDPGTGANVLTF. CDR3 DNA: TGTGCCACCAGCAGAGATCCAGGAACTGGGGCCAACGTCCTGACTTTC.

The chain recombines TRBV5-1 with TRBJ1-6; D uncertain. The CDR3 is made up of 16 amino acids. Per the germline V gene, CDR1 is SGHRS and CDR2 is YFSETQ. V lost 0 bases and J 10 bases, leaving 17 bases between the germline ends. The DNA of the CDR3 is TGCGCCAGCAGCTTGGCCTCGGGTTTTGCGGTCTCACCCCTCCACTTT. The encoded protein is CASSLASGFAVSPLHF.

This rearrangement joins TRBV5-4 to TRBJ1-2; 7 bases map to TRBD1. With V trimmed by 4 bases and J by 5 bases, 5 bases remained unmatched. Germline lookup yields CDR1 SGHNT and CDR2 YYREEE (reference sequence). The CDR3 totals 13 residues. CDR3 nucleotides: TGTGCCAGCAGCGTAGGGACAGCTTATGGCTACACCTTC. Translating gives CASSVGTAYGYTF.

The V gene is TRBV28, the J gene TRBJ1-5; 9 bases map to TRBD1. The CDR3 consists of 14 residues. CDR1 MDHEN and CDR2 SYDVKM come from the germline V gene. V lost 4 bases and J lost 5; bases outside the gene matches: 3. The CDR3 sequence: CASSSGTGYQPQHF. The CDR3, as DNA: TGTGCCAGCAGTTCCGGGACAGGGTATCAGCCCCAGCATTTT.

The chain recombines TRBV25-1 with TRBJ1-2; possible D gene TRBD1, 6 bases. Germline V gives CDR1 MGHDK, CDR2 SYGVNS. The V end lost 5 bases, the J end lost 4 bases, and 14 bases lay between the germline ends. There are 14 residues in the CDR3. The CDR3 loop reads CASSWGGPGYGYTF. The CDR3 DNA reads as TGTGCCAGCAGTTGGGGGGGGCCGGGCTATGGCTACACCTTC.

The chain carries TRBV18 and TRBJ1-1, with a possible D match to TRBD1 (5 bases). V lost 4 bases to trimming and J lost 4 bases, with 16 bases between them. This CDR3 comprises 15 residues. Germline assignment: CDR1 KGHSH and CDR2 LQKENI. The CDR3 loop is CASSQGFQGSTEAFF. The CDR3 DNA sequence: TGTGCCAGCTCACAAGGATTCCAGGGAAGCACTGAAGCTTTCTTT.

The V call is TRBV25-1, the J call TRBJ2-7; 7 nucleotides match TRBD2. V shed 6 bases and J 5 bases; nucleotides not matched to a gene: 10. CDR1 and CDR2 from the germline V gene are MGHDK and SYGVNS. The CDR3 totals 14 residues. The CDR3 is CASSLTGGSHEQYF. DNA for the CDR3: TGTGCCAGCAGCCTAACGGGAGGTAGTCACGAGCAGTACTTC.

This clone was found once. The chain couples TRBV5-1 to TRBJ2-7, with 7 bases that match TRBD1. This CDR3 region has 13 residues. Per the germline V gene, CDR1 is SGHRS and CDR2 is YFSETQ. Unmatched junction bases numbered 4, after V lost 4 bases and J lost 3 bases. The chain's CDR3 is CASSPNRGYEQYF. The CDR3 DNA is TGCGCCAGCAGCCCAAACAGGGGCTACGAGCAGTACTTC. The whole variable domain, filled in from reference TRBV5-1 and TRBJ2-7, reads KAGVTQTPRYLIKTRGQQVTLSCSPISGHRSVSWYQQTPGQGLQFLFEYFSETQRNKGNFPGRFSGRQFSNSRSEMNVSTLELGDSALYLCASSPNRGYEQYFGPGTRLTVT.

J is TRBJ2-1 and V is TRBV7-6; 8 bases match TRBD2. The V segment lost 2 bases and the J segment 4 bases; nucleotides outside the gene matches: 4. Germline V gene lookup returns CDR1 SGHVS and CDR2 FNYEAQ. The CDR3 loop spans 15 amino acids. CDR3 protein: CASSLRAGVYNEQFF. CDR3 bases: TGTGCCAGCAGCTTACGAGCGGGAGTATACAATGAGCAGTTCTTC. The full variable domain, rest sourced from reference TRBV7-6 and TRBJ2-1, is GAGVSQSPRYKVTKRGQDVALRCDPISGHVSLYWYRQALGQGPEFLTYFNYEAQQDKSGLPNDRFSAERPEGSISTLTIQRTEQRDSAMYRCASSLRAGVYNEQFFGPGTRLTVL.

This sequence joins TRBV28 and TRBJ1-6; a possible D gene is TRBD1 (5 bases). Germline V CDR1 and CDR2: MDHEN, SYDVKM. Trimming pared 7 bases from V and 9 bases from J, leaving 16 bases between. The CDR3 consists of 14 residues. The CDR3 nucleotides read TGTGCCAGCAATCCGGGACTTCAGGGTTCACCCCTCCACTTT. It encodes CASNPGLQGSPLHF.

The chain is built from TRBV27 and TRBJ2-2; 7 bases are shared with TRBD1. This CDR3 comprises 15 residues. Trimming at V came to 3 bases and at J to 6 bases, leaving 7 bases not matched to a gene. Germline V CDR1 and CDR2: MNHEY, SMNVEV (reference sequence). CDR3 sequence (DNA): TGTGCCAGCAGTTTCTCGACAGGGAATGCCGGGGAGCTGTTTTTT. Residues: CASSFSTGNAGELFF.

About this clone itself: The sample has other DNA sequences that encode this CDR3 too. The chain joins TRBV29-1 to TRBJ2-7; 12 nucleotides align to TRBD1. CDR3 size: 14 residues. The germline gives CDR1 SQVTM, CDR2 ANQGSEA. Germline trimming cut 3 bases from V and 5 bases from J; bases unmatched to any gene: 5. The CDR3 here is CSVEGGQGANEQYF. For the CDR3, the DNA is TGCAGCGTTGAGGGGGGACAGGGGGCGAACGAGCAGTACTTC.

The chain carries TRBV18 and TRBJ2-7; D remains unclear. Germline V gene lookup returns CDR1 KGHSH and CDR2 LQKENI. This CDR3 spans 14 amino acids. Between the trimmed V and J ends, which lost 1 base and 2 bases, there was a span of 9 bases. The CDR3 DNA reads TGTGCCAGCTCACCACTGGCCATTACCTACGAGCAGTACTTC. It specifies CASSPLAITYEQYF.